Below are 2 T cell receptor beta chains sequenced from a single sample in a study of blood T cell repertoires in COVID-19. Libraries were prepared by immunoSEQ multiplex PCR; TCRdb keeps only in-frame clonotypes and omits some of them. The sample contains 50,000 to 65,000 clones, around 87% of which appear only once. Sequenced sample: peripheral blood. The receptors originated from a human donor in a cohort sampled during active COVID-19.

The V gene is TRBV18, the J gene TRBJ2-1, with 8 bases matching TRBD2. Germline lookup yields CDR1 KGHSH and CDR2 LQKENI. CDR3 length: 14 residues. With 6 bases clipped from V and 9 bases from J, the junction kept 10 bases outside the gene matches. The CDR3 spells CASSLPGLVSEQFF. DNA of the CDR3: TGTGCCAGCTCTTTACCGGGACTAGTAAGTGAGCAGTTCTTC.

This chain joins TRBV2 and TRBJ2-1, with 10 positions matching TRBD2. The CDR3 has 15 amino acids. Trimming removed 6 bases from V and 5 bases from J; junction bases left unmatched: 7. Germline V gene lookup returns CDR1 SNHLY and CDR2 FYNNEI. The CDR3 sequence: CASSRNGLADNEQFF. The CDR3 DNA reads TGTGCCAGCAGCCGTAATGGACTAGCGGACAATGAGCAGTTCTTC.